The entry below gives a single T cell receptor beta chain sequence along with its context. The target antigen is unknown. TCRdb redid the calling of the reads with MiXCR, one entry per CDR3 protein. The data contain about 310,000 distinct CDR3 sequences, roughly 17% of them singletons. Trimming removed 7 bases at V and 3 bases at J, with 18 bases between. Germline values: CDR1 MNHEY, CDR2 SVGEGT. The CDR3 contains 15 residues. These data are taken from a study of T cell repertoires in cytomegalovirus infection. Study-level background: It can be stated that public TCR beta signatures indicated CMV infection as well as a matching HLA type. The study's findings and limits: In two of eight donors, the top clonotype was HLA-C-restricted CMV-specific. Adding up the frequency of public TCR beta families identified people who carried CMV plus the relevant HLA.

The chain is built from TRBV6-2 or TRBV6-3 and TRBJ1-2, with D possibly TRBD1 on 5 matching bases. The TCR was taken from a human donor in good health (CMV status not recorded). Some clones in this sample may be carry-over from other donors' samples. The sample was PBMCs. The CDR3 is CASTLGGGIDYGYTF. The DNA for the CDR3 is TGTGCCAGCACCTTAGGCGGGGGTATCGACTATGGCTACACCTTC.